A few counts support the clone carrying this T cell receptor (beta chain). These data belong to a study of blood T cell repertoires in COVID-19. The method was immunoSEQ multiplex PCR; TCRdb's version includes in-frame clones alone and lacks a portion of them. The sample consists of under 35,000 clones, approximately 90% of them appearing once. CDR1 is KGHDR, CDR2 SFDVKD, per germline. Unmatched junction bases numbered 4, after V lost 4 bases and J lost 0 bases. The CDR3 runs to 16 residues. The sample consisted of peripheral blood. The chain uses TRBV24-1 and TRBJ2-1, with 8 nucleotides matching TRBD1. This receptor was taken from a human donor in a cohort sampled during active COVID-19. The DNA for the CDR3 is TGTGCCACCAGTGAACCAGGACAGGGCTCCTACAATGAGCAGTTCTTC. Residues: CATSEPGQGSYNEQFF.